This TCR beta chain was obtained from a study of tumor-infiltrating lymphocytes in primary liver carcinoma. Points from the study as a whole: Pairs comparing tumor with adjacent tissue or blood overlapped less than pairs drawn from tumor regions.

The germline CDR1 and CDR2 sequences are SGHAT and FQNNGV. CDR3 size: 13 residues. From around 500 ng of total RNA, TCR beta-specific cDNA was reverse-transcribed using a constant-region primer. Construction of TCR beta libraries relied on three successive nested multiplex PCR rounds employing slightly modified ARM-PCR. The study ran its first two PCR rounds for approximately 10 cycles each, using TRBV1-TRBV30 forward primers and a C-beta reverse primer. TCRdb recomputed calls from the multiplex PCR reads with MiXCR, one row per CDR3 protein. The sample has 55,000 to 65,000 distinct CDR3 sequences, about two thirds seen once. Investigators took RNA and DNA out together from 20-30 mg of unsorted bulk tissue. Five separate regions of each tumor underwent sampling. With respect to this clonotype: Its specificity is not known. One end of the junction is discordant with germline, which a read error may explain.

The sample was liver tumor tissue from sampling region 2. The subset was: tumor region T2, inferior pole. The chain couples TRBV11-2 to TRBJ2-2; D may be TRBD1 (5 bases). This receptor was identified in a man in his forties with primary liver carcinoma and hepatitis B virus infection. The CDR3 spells CVSSLAGPGELFF. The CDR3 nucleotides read TGTGTCAGCAGTTTAGCAGGGCCGGGGGAGCTGTTTTTT.